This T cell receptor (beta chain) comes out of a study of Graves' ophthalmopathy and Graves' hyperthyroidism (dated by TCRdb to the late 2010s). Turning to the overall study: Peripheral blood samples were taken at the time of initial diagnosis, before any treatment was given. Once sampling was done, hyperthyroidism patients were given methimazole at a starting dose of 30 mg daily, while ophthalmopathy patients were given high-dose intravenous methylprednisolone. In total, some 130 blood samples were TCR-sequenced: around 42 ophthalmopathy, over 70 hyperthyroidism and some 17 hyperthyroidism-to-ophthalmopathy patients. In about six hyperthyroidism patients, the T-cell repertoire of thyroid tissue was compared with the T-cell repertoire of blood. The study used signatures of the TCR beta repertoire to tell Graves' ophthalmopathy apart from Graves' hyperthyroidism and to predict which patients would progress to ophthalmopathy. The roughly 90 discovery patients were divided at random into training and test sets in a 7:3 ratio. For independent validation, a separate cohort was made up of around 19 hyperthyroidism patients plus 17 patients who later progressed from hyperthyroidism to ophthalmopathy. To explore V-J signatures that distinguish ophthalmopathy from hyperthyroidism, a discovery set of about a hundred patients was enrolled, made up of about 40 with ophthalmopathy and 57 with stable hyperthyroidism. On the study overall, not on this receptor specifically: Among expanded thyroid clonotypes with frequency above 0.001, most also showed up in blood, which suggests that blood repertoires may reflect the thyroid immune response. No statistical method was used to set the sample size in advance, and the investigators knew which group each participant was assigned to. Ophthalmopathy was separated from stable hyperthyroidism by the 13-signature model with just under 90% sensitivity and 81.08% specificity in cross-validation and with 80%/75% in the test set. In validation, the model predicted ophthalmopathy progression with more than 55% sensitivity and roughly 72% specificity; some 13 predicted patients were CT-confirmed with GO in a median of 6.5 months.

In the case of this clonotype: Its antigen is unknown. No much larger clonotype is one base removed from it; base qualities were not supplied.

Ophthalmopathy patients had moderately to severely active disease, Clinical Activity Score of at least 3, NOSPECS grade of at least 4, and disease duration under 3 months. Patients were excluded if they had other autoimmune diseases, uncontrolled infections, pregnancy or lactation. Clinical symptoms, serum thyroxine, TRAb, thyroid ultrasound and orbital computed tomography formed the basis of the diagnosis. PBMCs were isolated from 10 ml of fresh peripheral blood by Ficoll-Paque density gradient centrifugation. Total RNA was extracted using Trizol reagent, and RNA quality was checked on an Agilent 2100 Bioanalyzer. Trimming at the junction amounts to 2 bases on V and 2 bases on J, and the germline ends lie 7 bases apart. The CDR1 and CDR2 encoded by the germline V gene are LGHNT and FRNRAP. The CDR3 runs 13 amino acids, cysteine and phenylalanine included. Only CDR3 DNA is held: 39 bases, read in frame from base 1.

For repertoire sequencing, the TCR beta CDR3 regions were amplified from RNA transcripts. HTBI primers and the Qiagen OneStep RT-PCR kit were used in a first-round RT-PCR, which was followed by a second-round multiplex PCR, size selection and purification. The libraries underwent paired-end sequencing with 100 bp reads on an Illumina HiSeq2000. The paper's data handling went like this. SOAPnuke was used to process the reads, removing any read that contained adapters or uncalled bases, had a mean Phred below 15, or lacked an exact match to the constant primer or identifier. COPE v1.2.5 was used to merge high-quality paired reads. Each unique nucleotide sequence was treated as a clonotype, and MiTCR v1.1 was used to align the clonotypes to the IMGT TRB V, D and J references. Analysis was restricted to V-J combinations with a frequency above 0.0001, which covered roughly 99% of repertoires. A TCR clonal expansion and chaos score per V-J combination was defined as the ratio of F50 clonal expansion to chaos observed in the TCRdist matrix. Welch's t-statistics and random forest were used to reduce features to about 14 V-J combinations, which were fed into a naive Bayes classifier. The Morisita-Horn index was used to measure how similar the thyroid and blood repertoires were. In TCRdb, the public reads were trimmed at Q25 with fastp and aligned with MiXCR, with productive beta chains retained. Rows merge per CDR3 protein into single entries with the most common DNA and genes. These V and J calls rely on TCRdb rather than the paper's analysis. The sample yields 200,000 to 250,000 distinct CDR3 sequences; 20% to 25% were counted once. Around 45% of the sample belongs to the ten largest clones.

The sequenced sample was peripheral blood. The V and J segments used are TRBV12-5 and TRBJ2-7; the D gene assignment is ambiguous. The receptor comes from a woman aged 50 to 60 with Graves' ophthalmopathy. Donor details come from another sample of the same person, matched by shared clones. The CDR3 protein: CASGLRETYEQYF. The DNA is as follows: TGTGCTAGTGGTTTGCGAGAAACCTACGAGCAGTACTTC.